This entry lists 22 T cell receptor beta chains sequenced from one sample in a study of beta chain features in type 1 diabetes. The isolated RNA, all of it, was reverse transcribed, so expressed TCRB transcripts were what got sequenced. Here immunoSEQ multiplex PCR was the method, and the copy in TCRdb shows in-frame clones only, minus some. The repertoire holds under 300,000 clones, with 25% to 30% as singletons. The sample taken for sequencing was central memory CD4+ T cells from blood. Every receptor here comes from a man under 40 in good health.

As concerns this clone: One junction end disagrees with the germline gene, perhaps due to a read error. The chain links TRBV4-2 to TRBJ1-2, with TRBD1 matching 7 bases. CDR1 is LGHNA and CDR2 is YNFKEQ in the germline V gene. This CDR3 region has 15 residues. The CDR3: CACSQGVGGDYGYTF. CDR3 DNA sequence: TGTGCCTGCAGCCAAGGGGTAGGGGGCGACTATGGCTACACCTTC.

The chain uses TRBV28 and TRBJ2-1; D is possibly TRBD1 (6 bases). V was pared by 8 bases and J by 4 bases, with 12 bases between. Germline V CDR1 and CDR2: MDHEN, SYDVKM. This CDR3 has 13 residues. The CDR3 reads CASDRRGYNEQFF. The CDR3 coding sequence is TGTGCCAGCGACAGGCGCGGATACAATGAGCAGTTCTTC. The full variable domain, with the rest looked up from reference TRBV28 and TRBJ2-1, is DVKVTQSSRYLVKRTGEKVFLECVQDMDHENMFWYRQDPGLGLRLIYFSYDVKMKEKGDIPEGYSVSREKKERFSLILESASTNQTSMYLCASDRRGYNEQFFGPGTRLTVL.

This clone was seen a few times. The chain joins TRBV6-6 to TRBJ2-1; 12 bases line up with TRBD2. V was pared by 5 bases and J by 7 bases, with 9 bases of the junction left unmatched. Germline CDR1 and CDR2: MNHNY and SVGAGI (reference sequence). This CDR3 is built from 16 residues. CDR3 DNA sequence: TGTGCCAGCAGTACACCTCTAGCGGGGGGGCGAAATGAGCAGTTCTTC. It specifies CASSTPLAGGRNEQFF.

J is TRBJ2-5 and V is TRBV7-9; TRBD1 matches at 8 bases. The germline gives CDR1 SEHNR, CDR2 FQNEAQ (reference sequence). The CDR3 runs to 14 residues. V was clipped by 3 bases and J by 2 bases; unmatched bases: 2. This CDR3 reads CASSFNRGQETQYF. DNA for the CDR3: TGTGCCAGCAGCTTTAACAGGGGGCAAGAGACCCAGTACTTC.

J is TRBJ2-7 and V is TRBV7-8; D might be TRBD2 (7 bases). Trimming cost V 1 base and J 4 bases, with 17 bases left between them. CDR1 is SGHVS, CDR2 FQNEAQ, per germline. CDR3 size: 16 residues. This chain's CDR3 is CASSLVAGRGSYEQYF. The CDR3 coding sequence is TGTGCCAGCAGCTTAGTAGCGGGCAGGGGCTCGTACGAGCAGTACTTC.

On this clone: In the same sample, other DNA sequences code for this CDR3. The chain employs TRBV5-1 and TRBJ2-1, with 9 nucleotides matching TRBD2. V dropped 1 base and J dropped 1; count of bases not matched to a gene: 0. Germline CDR1 is SGHRS and CDR2 is YFSETQ. The CDR3 spans 15 residues. The DNA for the CDR3 is TGCGCCAGCAGCTTGACTAGCGGGTCCTACAATGAGCAGTTCTTC. Encoded protein: CASSLTSGSYNEQFF. Variable domain in full (rest from reference TRBV5-1 and TRBJ2-1): KAGVTQTPRYLIKTRGQQVTLSCSPISGHRSVSWYQQTPGQGLQFLFEYFSETQRNKGNFPGRFSGRQFSNSRSEMNVSTLELGDSALYLCASSLTSGSYNEQFFGPGTRLTVL.

This clone has a handful of counts. V and J are TRBV5-5 and TRBJ2-3, with D perhaps matching TRBD1 or TRBD2 (5 bases each). Germline CDR1 and CDR2: SGHKS and YYEKEE (reference sequence). The length of the CDR3 is 13 residues. The V end lost 4 bases, the J end lost 5 bases, and 11 bases lay between the germline ends. Written as DNA, the CDR3 is TGTGCCAGCAGCCTCGGGGCCGAAGATACGCAGTATTTT. Translated: CASSLGAEDTQYF. Variable domain in full (rest from reference TRBV5-5 and TRBJ2-3): DAGVTQSPTHLIKTRGQQVTLRCSPISGHKSVSWYQQVLGQGPQFIFQYYEKEERGRGNFPDRFSARQFPNYSSELNVNALLLGDSALYLCASSLGAEDTQYFGPGTRLTVL.

This clone occurred a few times. The chain links TRBV21-1 to TRBJ2-5; the table calls TRBD2, which could not be checked here. TRBV21-1 corresponds to a pseudogene. The CDR3 contains 14 residues. The CDR3 bases are TGTGCCAGCATTCCACCCGGGGGGACAGAGACCCAGTACTTC. Amino acids: CASIPPGGTETQYF.

The chain uses TRBV19 and TRBJ2-1, with D tentatively TRBD1 or TRBD2 (5 bases each). Trimming pared 2 bases from V and 6 bases from J, leaving 23 bases between. There are 18 residues in the CDR3. Germline CDR1 is LNHDA and CDR2 is SQIVND (reference sequence). CDR3 residues: CASSIRFTGTAKANEQFF. The CDR3 coding sequence is TGTGCCAGTAGTATACGCTTTACCGGGACCGCAAAGGCCAATGAGCAGTTCTTC. The full variable domain, with the rest looked up from reference TRBV19 and TRBJ2-1, is DGGITQSPKYLFRKEGQNVTLSCEQNLNHDAMYWYRQDPGQGLRLIYYSQIVNDFQKGDIAEGYSVSREKKESFPLTVTSAQKNPTAFYLCASSIRFTGTAKANEQFFGPGTRLTVL.

The rearrangement joins TRBV7-2 to TRBJ2-1; TRBD2 aligns across 7 bases. With 7 bases clipped from V and 8 bases from J, the junction kept 8 bases outside the gene matches. Germline CDR1 is SGHTA and CDR2 is FQGNSA. The CDR3 is 13 amino acids. The CDR3 DNA follows: TGTGCCAGCACAGGAGCGGGATGGTATGAGCAGTTCTTC. Amino acids: CASTGAGWYEQFF.

The table lists this clone with many counts. The chain couples TRBV5-6 to TRBJ2-3; D is unclear. V lost 0 bases to trimming and J lost 0 bases, with 11 bases between them. The CDR3 extends over 16 amino acids. Per germline, CDR1 SGHDT and CDR2 YYEEEE. CDR3 protein: CASSLEVQASTDTQYF. CDR3 in DNA: TGTGCCAGCAGCTTGGAGGTGCAGGCAAGCACAGATACGCAGTATTTT.

V gene TRBV5-4 combines with J gene TRBJ2-5; weak D call: TRBD1 (6 bases). This CDR3 is 14 amino acids long. The germline gives CDR1 SGHNT, CDR2 YYREEE (reference sequence). V lost 4 bases to trimming and J lost 0 bases, with 10 bases between them. DNA for the CDR3: TGTGCCAGCAGCGGGGGCAGTAACCAAGAGACCCAGTACTTC. This gives the protein CASSGGSNQETQYF. Full variable domain (missing parts from reference TRBV5-4 and TRBJ2-5): ETGVTQSPTHLIKTRGQQVTLRCSSQSGHNTVSWYQQALGQGPQFIFQYYREEENGRGNFPPRFSGLQFPNYSSELNVNALELDDSALYLCASSGGSNQETQYFGPGTRLLVL.

The chain joins TRBV5-4 to TRBJ2-5; TRBD1 might be the D (6 bases). The CDR3 consists of 13 residues. The germline V gene has CDR1 SGHNT and CDR2 YYREEE (reference sequence). V shed 4 bases and J shed 4 bases, with 11 bases lying between them. The CDR3 sequence: CASSPRTAETQYF. CDR3 DNA: TGTGCCAGCAGCCCAAGGACAGCAGAGACCCAGTACTTC.

This clone occurred a few times. The gene calls are TRBV7-6 and TRBJ2-1; D is unresolved. The CDR3 totals 16 residues. V shed 5 bases and J shed 0 bases, with 14 bases lying between them. Germline V lookup: CDR1 SGHVS, CDR2 FNYEAQ. The CDR3 reads CASSPRGPSSYNEQFF. The CDR3 bases are TGTGCCAGCAGCCCCCGAGGCCCGAGCTCCTACAATGAGCAGTTCTTC.

This clone occurred a few times. This sequence joins TRBV7-2 and TRBJ2-3; D remains ambiguous. V was clipped by 2 bases and J by 3 bases, with 9 bases between them. CDR1 is SGHTA, CDR2 FQGNSA, per germline. The CDR3 consists of 14 residues. Here the CDR3 reads CASSLSTLTDTQYF. The CDR3 nucleotides are TGTGCCAGCAGCTTATCCACGTTAACAGATACGCAGTATTTT.

This clone has a handful of counts. V usage is TRBV25-1 and J usage is TRBJ1-2, with a possible D match to TRBD1 (6 bases). The V gene's germline CDR1 is MGHDK and CDR2 SYGVNS. The CDR3 runs to 12 residues. V gave up 7 bases and J gave up 8 bases, with 14 bases separating them. Here the CDR3 reads CASNGGQFGYTF. As DNA, the CDR3 is TGTGCCAGCAATGGGGGCCAATTCGGCTACACCTTC.

This chain links TRBV13 with TRBJ1-2; the D gene is possibly TRBD1 (6 bases). Germline CDR1 is PRHDT and CDR2 is FYEKMQ (reference sequence). The length of the CDR3 is 16 residues. V was clipped by 8 bases and J by 0 bases, with 19 bases between them. In nucleotides, the CDR3 is TGTGCCAGCCGCCAACCGGGCAGGGGAGCTAACTATGGCTACACCTTC. Residues: CASRQPGRGANYGYTF.

This clone was found many times. The chain employs TRBV7-2 and TRBJ1-5; no firm D call. V was cut by 3 bases and J by 4 bases, with 4 bases left in between. This CDR3 spans 12 amino acids. CDR1 and CDR2 (germline): SGHTA, FQGNSA. As DNA, the CDR3 is TGTGCCAGCAGCTTTTATAATCAGCCCCAGCATTTT. Its translation is CASSFYNQPQHF. The full variable domain, with the rest looked up from reference TRBV7-2 and TRBJ1-5, is GAGVSQSPSNKVTEKGKDVELRCDPISGHTALYWYRQSLGQGLEFLIYFQGNSAPDKSGLPSDRFSAERTGGSVSTLTIQRTQQEDSAVYLCASSFYNQPQHFGDGTRLSIL.

V gene TRBV2 combines with J gene TRBJ2-1, with D unresolved. Deletions cut 7 bases from V and 7 bases from J, with 17 bases between. This CDR3 spans 14 amino acids. Germline V gives CDR1 SNHLY, CDR2 FYNNEI. CDR3 region: CASMAELMGNEQFF. The DNA of the CDR3 is TGTGCCAGCATGGCGGAGCTCATGGGGAATGAGCAGTTCTTC. The full variable domain, its missing parts supplied by reference TRBV2 and TRBJ2-1, is EPEVTQTPSHQVTQMGQEVILRCVPISNHLYFYWYRQILGQKVEFLVSFYNNEISEKSEIFDDQFSVERPDGSNFTLKIRSTKLEDSAMYFCASMAELMGNEQFFGPGTRLTVL.

The gene calls are TRBV18 and TRBJ2-7, with 8 bases lining up with TRBD1. Losses at the gene ends were 3 bases for V and 7 bases for J; bases not matched to a gene: 14. The CDR3 consists of 16 residues. In germline, CDR1 is KGHSH, CDR2 LQKENI. The CDR3 loop is CASSPGSQGAVWEQYF. The CDR3 bases are TGTGCCAGCTCACCCGGGTCGCAGGGGGCAGTTTGGGAGCAGTACTTC.

This clone was seen a few times. The V call is TRBV20-1, the J call TRBJ1-2, with D unresolved. CDR3 length: 10 residues. The V end lost 5 bases, the J end lost 3 bases, and 4 bases lay between the germline ends. The germline V gene has CDR1 DFQATT and CDR2 SNEGSKA (reference sequence). CDR3 nucleotide sequence: TGCAGTGCTCACCACTATGGCTACACCTTC. It yields the protein CSAHHYGYTF.

The chain is built from TRBV13 and TRBJ2-3; 7 bases fit TRBD2. CDR3 size: 19 residues. V gave up 4 bases and J gave up 3 bases; unmatched junction bases: 19. Germline V gene lookup returns CDR1 PRHDT and CDR2 FYEKMQ (reference sequence). The CDR3 loop is CASSYRPSGKSSGTDTQYF. The CDR3 nucleotides are TGTGCCAGCAGCTACAGGCCGAGCGGGAAATCCTCGGGGACAGATACGCAGTATTTT.